This T cell receptor (beta chain) was observed in a study of technical replicates of blood from several donors. J was trimmed by 6 bases and V by 5 bases; bases with no gene match: 11. This CDR3 contains 16 residues. Looked up from germline, CDR1 is SGHAT and CDR2 is FQDESV (reference sequence). The repertoire was sequenced with immunoSEQ multiplex PCR; TCRdb's copy has only in-frame clones and lacks some. The sample has roughly 93,000 clones; 90% to 97% are singletons. The sample was T cells isolated from PBMCs. The clonotype was recovered from a human donor in good health. This chain links TRBV11-1 with TRBJ2-2; TRBD2 aligns across 8 bases. The CDR3 is CASSPQAGDTAGELFF. CDR3 in DNA: TGTGCCAGCAGCCCTCAAGCGGGAGATACCGCCGGGGAGCTGTTTTTT. Using reference TRBV11-1 and TRBJ2-2 for the parts outside the CDR3, the full variable domain is EAEVAQSPRYKITEKSQAVAFWCDPISGHATLYWYRQILGQGPELLVQFQDESVVDDSQLPKDRFSAERLKGVDSTLKIQPAELGDSAMYLCASSPQAGDTAGELFFGEGSRLTVL.